The 14 T cell receptor beta chains presented below share a single source sample, sequenced in a study of OX40 agonist ivuxolimab in advanced cancers. Assay: immunoSEQ multiplex PCR; the TCRdb copy retains only in-frame clones and omits some. Among 45,000 or so clones listed, approximately 91% were seen once. The specimen was CD4+ or CD8+ T cells sorted from blood, collected in a trial of the OX40 agonist ivuxolimab. The receptor source for this set is an adult with an advanced solid tumor such as melanoma, head and neck, liver or kidney cancer.

This chain uses TRBV4-1 with TRBJ2-2; 7 bases are a match to TRBD2. V shed 3 bases, J shed 1 base, and the junction held 5 bases outside the gene matches. CDR1 is MGHRA and CDR2 is YSYEKL in the germline V gene. This CDR3 has 16 amino acids. The CDR3, as DNA: TGCGCCAGCAGCCATAGGGCTAGCGGGAACACCGGGGAGCTGTTTTTT. Translating gives CASSHRASGNTGELFF.

This chain connects TRBV15 to TRBJ2-5; 14 bases map to TRBD2. The germline V gene has CDR1 LNHNV and CDR2 YYDKDF (reference sequence). Germline trimming cut 2 bases from V and 4 bases from J; bases unmatched to any gene: 9. The CDR3 extends over 18 amino acids. CDR3: CATSRLGTSGSTGETQYF. The CDR3 coding sequence is TGTGCCACCAGCAGACTAGGGACTAGCGGGAGTACCGGAGAGACCCAGTACTTC.

The chain joins TRBV7-3 to TRBJ2-7; TRBD1 is a possible D gene (5 bases). Trimming pared 0 bases from V and 2 bases from J, leaving 8 bases between. CDR1 is SGHTA, CDR2 FQGTGA, per germline. The CDR3 consists of 14 residues. CDR3 in amino acids: CASSLTPGPYEQYF. The CDR3 coding sequence is TGTGCCAGCAGCTTAACCCCAGGGCCCTACGAGCAGTACTTC. The variable domain in full, with the rest retrieved from reference TRBV7-3 and TRBJ2-7, is GAGVSQTPSNKVTEKGKYVELRCDPISGHTALYWYRQSLGQGPEFLIYFQGTGAADDSGLPNDRFFAVRPEGSVSTLKIQRTERGDSAVYLCASSLTPGPYEQYFGPGTRLTVT.

The chain links TRBV9 to TRBJ2-1; TRBD2 matches 10 bases. Unmatched junction bases numbered 14, after V lost 3 bases and J lost 8 bases. CDR3 length: 17 residues. Germline CDR1 and CDR2: SGDLS and YYNGEE. Here the CDR3 reads CASSEEEGLAGVDEQFF. CDR3 sequence (DNA): TGTGCCAGCAGCGAGGAGGAGGGGCTAGCGGGAGTGGATGAGCAGTTCTTC.

This clone has just one count. The genes are TRBV5-1 and TRBJ2-7; TRBD1 is a possible D gene (5 bases). The V end was cut by 5 bases, the J end by 5 bases, with 11 bases between. The CDR3 has 12 residues. The germline gives CDR1 SGHRS, CDR2 YFSETQ. Written as DNA, the CDR3 is TGCGCCAGCAGTCCAGGGTACGACGAGCAGTACTTC. Amino acid sequence: CASSPGYDEQYF. The variable domain in full, completed from reference TRBV5-1 and TRBJ2-7, reads KAGVTQTPRYLIKTRGQQVTLSCSPISGHRSVSWYQQTPGQGLQFLFEYFSETQRNKGNFPGRFSGRQFSNSRSEMNVSTLELGDSALYLCASSPGYDEQYFGPGTRLTVT.

This sequence joins TRBV28 and TRBJ1-1, with D perhaps matching TRBD1 (6 bases). The germline V and J ends were trimmed by 7 bases and 4 bases, with 13 bases remaining between them. The germline V gene has CDR1 MDHEN and CDR2 SYDVKM. The CDR3 has 13 residues. CDR3 sequence reads: CASTGQTGTEAFF. The CDR3, as DNA: TGTGCCAGCACCGGACAGACGGGCACTGAAGCTTTCTTT.

The chain uses TRBV7-8 and TRBJ2-7; 10 bases map to TRBD2. V shed 5 bases and J 4 bases; nucleotides not matched to a gene: 11. Germline V gene sequence: CDR1 SGHVS, CDR2 FQNEAQ. The length of the CDR3 is 16 residues. The CDR3 DNA reads as TGTGCCAGCAGCCGCCTAGGGACTAGCGTAGTTTACGAGCAGTACTTC. It codes for CASSRLGTSVVYEQYF.

The J gene is TRBJ2-5, the V gene TRBV7-3, with 7 bases matching TRBD2. CDR3 length: 16 residues. Trimming at V came to 2 bases and at J to 0 bases, leaving 6 bases not matched to a gene. The germline V gene has CDR1 SGHTA and CDR2 FQGTGA. The CDR3 protein is CASSLGRLADQETQYF. In DNA, the CDR3 is TGTGCCAGCAGCTTAGGTCGGCTAGCGGACCAAGAGACCCAGTACTTC.

This chain joins TRBV28 and TRBJ2-1, with 9 bases identical to TRBD1. Trimming took 6 bases from V and 1 from J; bases not matched to a gene: 4. Germline V gives CDR1 MDHEN, CDR2 SYDVKM. The CDR3 length is 15 residues. The CDR3 sequence: CASSTGGWSYNEQFF. CDR3 nucleotide sequence: TGTGCCAGCAGCACAGGGGGCTGGTCCTACAATGAGCAGTTCTTC. The variable domain in full, completed from reference TRBV28 and TRBJ2-1, reads DVKVTQSSRYLVKRTGEKVFLECVQDMDHENMFWYRQDPGLGLRLIYFSYDVKMKEKGDIPEGYSVSREKKERFSLILESASTNQTSMYLCASSTGGWSYNEQFFGPGTRLTVL.

The rearrangement links TRBV7-2 to TRBJ2-1; TRBD2 agrees at 12 bases. The CDR3 has 16 residues. Trimming at V came to 5 bases and at J to 3 bases, leaving 5 bases not matched to a gene. The germline gives CDR1 SGHTA, CDR2 FQGNSA. DNA of the CDR3: TGTGCCAGCAGCACCGAACTAGCGGGAGGCTACAATGAGCAGTTCTTC. The encoded protein is CASSTELAGGYNEQFF.

Concerning this clone: This same CDR3 is encoded by further DNA sequences in the sample. V is TRBV19 and J is TRBJ1-3, with 8 bases fitting TRBD1. The germline V gene encodes CDR1 LNHDA and CDR2 SQIVND (reference sequence). V lost 4 bases to trimming and J lost 0 bases; unmatched junction nucleotides: 2. The CDR3 extends over 15 amino acids. The CDR3 sequence: CASSTTGDSGNTIYF. As DNA, the CDR3 is TGTGCCAGTAGTACGACAGGGGACTCTGGAAACACCATATATTTT.

The chain links TRBV6-1 to TRBJ1-5; TRBD1 agrees at 7 bases. Germline CDR1 reads MNHNS; CDR2 reads SASEGT. The CDR3 contains 15 residues. The trim removed 2 bases at V and 1 base at J, leaving 2 bases unmatched. The CDR3: CASSEQGGSNQPQHF. CDR3 coding DNA: TGTGCCAGCAGTGAACAGGGGGGAAGCAATCAGCCCCAGCATTTT.

The chain recombines TRBV6-4 with TRBJ2-5, with 9 bases aligning to TRBD1. Trimming cost V 6 bases and J 4 bases; bases outside gene matches: 3. Germline V CDR1 and CDR2: MRHNA, SNTAGT. The length of the CDR3 is 13 residues. DNA for the CDR3: TGTGCCAGCAGCCCGGACAGGGGAGAGACCCAGTACTTC. Translated, it gives CASSPDRGETQYF.

V and J are TRBV30 and TRBJ2-7; 7 nucleotides align to TRBD1. Germline V CDR1 and CDR2: GTSNPN, SVGIG (reference sequence). The CDR3 runs 12 residues. V lost 3 bases to trimming and J lost 5 bases; unmatched junction nucleotides: 4. The CDR3 nucleotides read TGTGCCTGGAGGTTGACAGGGAACGAGCAGTACTTC. The encoded protein is CAWRLTGNEQYF.